This TCR beta chain was sequenced in a study of T cell responses to AZD1222 COVID-19 vaccine. The study, taken as a whole, reports: After the peak T cell response, and only then, were repertoires sampled.

Clones were sequenced by immunoSEQ multiplex PCR, and TCRdb holds only the in-frame ones, with some missing. The data show approximately 110,000 clones, about 91% seen once. V shed 7 bases and J shed 5 bases, with 17 bases lying between them. The germline CDR1 and CDR2 sequences are WSHSY and SAAADI. The CDR3 covers 15 residues. With respect to this clone: Its antigen is still unknown.

This rearrangement joins TRBV10-2 to TRBJ2-2; possible D gene TRBD2, 5 bases. The sample consisted of peripheral blood, taken 28 days after the second AZD1222 dose. The source is an adult who received the AZD1222 COVID-19 vaccine. CDR3 nucleotide sequence: TGCGCCAGCAACCCGACCCTGAGGGAGACCGGGGAGCTGTTTTTT. It yields the protein CASNPTLRETGELFF.